The clone carrying this T cell receptor beta chain was counted between two and nine times. The assay was immunoSEQ multiplex PCR, and TCRdb's table has in-frame clones only and misses some. The sample records approximately 380,000 clones, 85% being singletons. This specimen comes from a study of blood T cell repertoires in COVID-19. Trimming cost V 10 bases and J 2 bases, with 14 bases left between them. The CDR3 sequence is 14 residues long. CDR1 is KGHDR, CDR2 SFDVKD, per germline. The TCR sequence derives from a woman aged 18-29 years with acute or convalescent COVID-19. The chain uses TRBV24-1 and TRBJ2-1, with D maybe TRBD2 (6 bases). Material: peripheral blood. The CDR3 DNA is TGTGCCACAAGCGGGTGGACTGCCTACAATGAGCAGTTCTTC. It is translated as CATSGWTAYNEQFF.